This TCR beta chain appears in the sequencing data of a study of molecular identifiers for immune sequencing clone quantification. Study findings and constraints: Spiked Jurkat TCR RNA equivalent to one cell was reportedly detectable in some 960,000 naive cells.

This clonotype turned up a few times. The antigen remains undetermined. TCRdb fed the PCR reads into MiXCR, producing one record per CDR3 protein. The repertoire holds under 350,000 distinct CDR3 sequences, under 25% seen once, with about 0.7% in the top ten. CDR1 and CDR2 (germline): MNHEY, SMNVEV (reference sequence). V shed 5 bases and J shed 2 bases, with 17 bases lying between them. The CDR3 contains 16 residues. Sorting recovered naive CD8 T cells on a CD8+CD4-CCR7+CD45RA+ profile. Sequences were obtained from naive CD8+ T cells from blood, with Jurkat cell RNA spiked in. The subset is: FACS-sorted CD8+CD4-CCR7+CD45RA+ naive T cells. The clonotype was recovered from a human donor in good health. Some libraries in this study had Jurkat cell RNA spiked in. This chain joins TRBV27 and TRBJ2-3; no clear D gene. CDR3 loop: CASSPLPFSPTDTQYF. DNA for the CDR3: TGTGCCAGCAGTCCTCTCCCGTTTTCCCCCACAGATACGCAGTATTTT.